The clone carrying this T cell receptor beta chain was observed a few times. The antigen is undetermined. The record originates from a study of cytomegalovirus exposure and HLA in healthy donors. General study points: A previous analysis found most TCR beta V segments productive roughly 87% or roughly 30% of the time. Reports indicate that TCR beta sequences accurately predicted the HLA-A and HLA-B alleles of most subjects. It was approximately 160 TCR beta chains that were listed as cytomegalovirus-associated.

60 Vbeta and 13 Jbeta primers were used in PCR. As processed by the authors: Later, tens of millions of unique TCR beta chains were counted in an analysis, and some 11 million of them were shared. TCRdb's table, derived via immunoSEQ multiplex PCR, lists solely in-frame clones and lacks some. V and J calls and clone size follow that table, whereas D and trimming were derived from the DNA. The data show about 180,000 clones, less than 90% seen once. The receptor was isolated from a boy between 2 and 15 years old in good health and CMV-seronegative. Sequencing input: PBMCs.

CDR3 in DNA: TGCGCCAGCAGCTTGCAGGCTAGCGGGAGGATCTCCTACGAGCAGTACTTC. As protein: CASSLQASGRISYEQYF. The chain carries TRBV5-1 and TRBJ2-7; 11 bases are shared with TRBD2. CDR3 length: 17 residues. Per germline, CDR1 SGHRS and CDR2 YFSETQ. Losses at the gene ends were 1 base for V and 0 bases for J; bases not matched to a gene: 6. Based on the CDR3 plus reference TRBV5-1 and TRBJ2-7, the full variable domain is KAGVTQTPRYLIKTRGQQVTLSCSPISGHRSVSWYQQTPGQGLQFLFEYFSETQRNKGNFPGRFSGRQFSNSRSEMNVSTLELGDSALYLCASSLQASGRISYEQYFGPGTRLTVT.